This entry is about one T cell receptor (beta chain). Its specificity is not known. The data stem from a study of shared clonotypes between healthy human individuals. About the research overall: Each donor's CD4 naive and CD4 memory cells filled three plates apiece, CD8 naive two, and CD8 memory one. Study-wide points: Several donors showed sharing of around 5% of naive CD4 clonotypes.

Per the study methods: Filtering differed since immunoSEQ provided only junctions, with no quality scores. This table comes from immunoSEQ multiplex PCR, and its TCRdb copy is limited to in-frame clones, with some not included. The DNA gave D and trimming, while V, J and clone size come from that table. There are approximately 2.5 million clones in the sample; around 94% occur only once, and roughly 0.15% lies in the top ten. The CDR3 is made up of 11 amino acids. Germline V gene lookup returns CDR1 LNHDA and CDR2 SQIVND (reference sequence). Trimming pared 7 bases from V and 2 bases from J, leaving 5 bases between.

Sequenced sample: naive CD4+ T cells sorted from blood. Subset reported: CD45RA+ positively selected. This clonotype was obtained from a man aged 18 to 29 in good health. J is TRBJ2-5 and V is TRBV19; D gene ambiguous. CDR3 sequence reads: CASTIQETQYF. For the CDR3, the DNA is TGTGCCAGTACCATACAAGAGACCCAGTACTTC. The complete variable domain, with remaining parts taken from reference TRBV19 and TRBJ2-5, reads DGGITQSPKYLFRKEGQNVTLSCEQNLNHDAMYWYRQDPGQGLRLIYYSQIVNDFQKGDIAEGYSVSREKKESFPLTVTSAQKNPTAFYLCASTIQETQYFGPGTRLLVL.